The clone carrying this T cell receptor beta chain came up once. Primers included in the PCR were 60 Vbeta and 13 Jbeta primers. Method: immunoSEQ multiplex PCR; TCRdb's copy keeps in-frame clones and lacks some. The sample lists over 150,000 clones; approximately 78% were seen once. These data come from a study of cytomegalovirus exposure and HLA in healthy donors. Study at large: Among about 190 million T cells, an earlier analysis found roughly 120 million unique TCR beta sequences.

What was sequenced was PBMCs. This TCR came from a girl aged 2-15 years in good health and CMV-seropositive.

Here the CDR3 reads CSDTSGSGETQYF. CDR3 in DNA: TGCAGCGATACTAGCGGGAGTGGGGAGACCCAGTACTTC. The chain is built from TRBV29-1 and TRBJ2-5, with 11 bases that match TRBD2. J gave up 5 bases and V 7 bases, and 6 bases lay outside the gene matches. The germline CDR1 and CDR2 sequences are SQVTM and ANQGSEA. This CDR3 comprises 13 residues.